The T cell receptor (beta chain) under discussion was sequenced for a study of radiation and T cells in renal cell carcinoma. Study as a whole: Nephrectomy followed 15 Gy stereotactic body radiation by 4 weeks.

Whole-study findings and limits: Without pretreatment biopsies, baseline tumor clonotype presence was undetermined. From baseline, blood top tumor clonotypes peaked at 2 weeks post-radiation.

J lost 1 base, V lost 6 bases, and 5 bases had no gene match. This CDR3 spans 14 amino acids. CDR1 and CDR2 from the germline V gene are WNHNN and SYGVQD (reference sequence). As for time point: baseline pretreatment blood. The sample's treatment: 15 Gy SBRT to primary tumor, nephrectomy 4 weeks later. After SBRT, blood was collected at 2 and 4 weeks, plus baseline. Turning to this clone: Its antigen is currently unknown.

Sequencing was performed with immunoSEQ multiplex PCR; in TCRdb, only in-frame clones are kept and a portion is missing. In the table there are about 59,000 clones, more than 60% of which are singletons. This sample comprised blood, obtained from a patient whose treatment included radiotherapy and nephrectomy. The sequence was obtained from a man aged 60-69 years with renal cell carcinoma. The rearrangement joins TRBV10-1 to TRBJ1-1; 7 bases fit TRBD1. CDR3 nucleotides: TGCGCCAGCAGCCCGGACAGGCGGAACACTGAAGCTTTCTTT. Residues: CASSPDRRNTEAFF.